The 14 T cell receptor beta chains below were found in one sample sequenced in a study of T cells in localized non-small cell lung cancer (dated by TCRdb to 2019 to 2021). The library was prepared using the immunoSEQ multiplex PCR assay. The immuneACCESS repertoire file appears here via TCRdb, limited to in-frame rearrangements. These files lack a portion of the clones; in checked studies, under half of the deficit traces to unresolved V genes, and the cause of the others is not known. The sample table contains 30,000 or so clones; only one count was recorded for 80% to 90% of them. The biggest ten clones account for about a tenth of the sample. The sequences come from peripheral blood, collected before any cancer treatment. Receptor source: a woman aged 40-69 years with stage I lung adenocarcinoma.

The chain recombines TRBV27 with TRBJ1-3; D possibly corresponds to TRBD1 (6 bases). Trimming stripped 5 bases from V and 4 bases from J, with 21 bases between. CDR3 size: 17 residues. CDR1 MNHEY and CDR2 SMNVEV come from the germline V gene (reference sequence). CDR3 amino acids: CASSRGTDGVRGNTIYF. CDR3 DNA sequence: TGTGCCAGCAGTAGGGGGACGGATGGGGTGCGGGGAAACACCATATATTTT.

The V gene is TRBV9, the J gene TRBJ2-1, with TRBD2 identical over 7 bases. Losses at the gene ends were 4 bases for V and 4 bases for J; bases not matched to a gene: 8. This CDR3 is built from 15 residues. CDR1 and CDR2 (germline): SGDLS, YYNGEE. The CDR3 region is CASSSSSGRYNEQFF. The CDR3 DNA follows: TGTGCCAGCAGCTCTTCTAGCGGTCGGTACAATGAGCAGTTCTTC. Variable domain in full (rest from reference TRBV9 and TRBJ2-1): DSGVTQTPKHLITATGQRVTLRCSPRSGDLSVYWYQQSLDQGLQFLIQYYNGEERAKGNILERFSAQQFPDLHSELNLSSLELGDSALYFCASSSSSGRYNEQFFGPGTRLTVL.

The V gene is TRBV9, the J gene TRBJ2-3, with D unresolved. This CDR3 has 14 residues. Germline CDR1 reads SGDLS; CDR2 reads YYNGEE. V was shortened by 2 bases and J by 6 bases, with 13 bases between the two germline ends. CDR3 sequence: CASSVGPSGDTQYF. The CDR3, as DNA: TGTGCCAGCAGCGTCGGACCGTCAGGTGATACGCAGTATTTT.

This chain uses TRBV5-1 with TRBJ1-5; TRBD1 matches at 11 bases. This CDR3 is built from 14 residues. Germline trimming cut 3 bases from V and 11 bases from J; bases unmatched to any gene: 7. Germline CDR1 reads SGHRS; CDR2 reads YFSETQ. CDR3 residues: CASSSGQGESAQHF. In DNA form, the CDR3 reads TGCGCCAGCAGCTCGGGACAGGGGGAATCAGCCCAGCATTTT. Together with reference TRBV5-1 and TRBJ1-5, the CDR3 gives the full variable domain: KAGVTQTPRYLIKTRGQQVTLSCSPISGHRSVSWYQQTPGQGLQFLFEYFSETQRNKGNFPGRFSGRQFSNSRSEMNVSTLELGDSALYLCASSSGQGESAQHFGDGTRLSIL.

V gene TRBV11-2 combines with J gene TRBJ1-2; 7 positions match TRBD1. This CDR3 spans 14 amino acids. With V trimmed by 0 bases and J by 4 bases, 2 bases remained unmatched. Germline loops: CDR1 SGHAT, CDR2 FQNNGV. The CDR3 reads CASSLERDSYGYTF. The CDR3 bases are TGTGCCAGCAGCTTAGAACGGGACAGCTATGGCTACACCTTC.

The chain combines TRBV7-8 with TRBJ2-2; D unresolved. The V end lost 2 bases, the J end lost 8 bases, and 15 bases lay between the germline ends. CDR1 is SGHVS, CDR2 FQNEAQ, per germline. The CDR3 has 15 amino acids. This CDR3 reads CASSLSSLQGGELFF. As DNA, the CDR3 is TGTGCCAGCAGCTTATCATCACTCCAAGGGGGGGAGCTGTTTTTT. Full variable domain (missing parts from reference TRBV7-8 and TRBJ2-2): GAGVSQSPRYKVAKRGQDVALRCDPISGHVSLFWYQQALGQGPEFLTYFQNEAQLDKSGLPSDRFFAERPEGSVSTLKIQRTQQEDSAVYLCASSLSSLQGGELFFGEGSRLTVL.

The genes are TRBV2 and TRBJ1-4, with no clear D. The CDR3 consists of 15 residues. The ends were cut back, 8 bases at V and 5 bases at J, with 18 bases in the middle. Germline CDR1 SNHLY, CDR2 FYNNEI. For the CDR3, the DNA is TGTGCCAGCCTTTCGAGGGAGGATTTGAATGAAAAACTGTTTTTT. It is translated as CASLSREDLNEKLFF.

The gene calls are TRBV15 and TRBJ2-3; D possibly corresponds to TRBD2 (5 bases). The CDR3 consists of 14 residues. Germline values: CDR1 LNHNV, CDR2 YYDKDF (reference sequence). Deletions cut 1 base from V and 2 bases from J, with 7 bases between. The CDR3 sequence is CATSRGDYTDTQYF. In nucleotides, the CDR3 is TGTGCCACCAGCAGAGGAGACTACACAGATACGCAGTATTTT.

The chain recombines TRBV7-9 with TRBJ2-7; TRBD2 matches 10 bases. The CDR3 is 14 residues long. The V gene's germline CDR1 is SEHNR and CDR2 FQNEAQ (reference sequence). J gave up 4 bases and V 6 bases, and 6 bases lay outside the gene matches. This CDR3 is CASSVLAGEYEQYF. The CDR3 bases are TGTGCCAGCAGTGTTCTAGCGGGAGAATACGAGCAGTACTTC.

The rearrangement uses TRBV6-6 and TRBJ1-2; TRBD1 might be the D (6 bases). V dropped 4 bases and J dropped 8 bases, with 14 bases sitting between them. The CDR3 contains 13 residues. CDR1 is MNHNY, CDR2 SVGAGI, per germline (reference sequence). The CDR3 sequence is CASSSRGGNGYTF. The DNA for the CDR3 is TGTGCCAGCAGTTCGAGGGGGGGGAACGGCTACACCTTC.

This clone was observed once. CDR3 region: CASSLQHREETQYF. Written as DNA, the CDR3 is TGTGCCAGTAGTTTACAACACAGGGAAGAGACCCAGTACTTC. The rearrangement uses TRBV19 and TRBJ2-5; maybe TRBD1 (6 bases). V was pared by 5 bases and J by 3 bases, with 13 bases between. The CDR3 is 14 amino acids. Looked up from germline, CDR1 is LNHDA and CDR2 is SQIVND (reference sequence).

The chain is built from TRBV5-6 and TRBJ1-1; TRBD1 matches 9 bases. This CDR3 is built from 14 residues. Trimming cost V 4 bases and J 8 bases; bases outside gene matches: 9. Germline assignment: CDR1 SGHDT and CDR2 YYEEEE. CDR3 in DNA: TGTGCCAGCAGCCGGGACAGGGTAAAACTGGAAGCTTTCTTT. This gives the protein CASSRDRVKLEAFF.

The rearrangement links TRBV6-5 to TRBJ1-1; D is unclear. The CDR3 loop spans 14 amino acids. Trimming removed 2 bases at V and 0 bases at J, with 7 bases between. In germline, CDR1 is MNHEY, CDR2 SVGAGI. DNA of the CDR3: TGTGCCAGCAGTTACGGCAGTCTGAACACTGAAGCTTTCTTT. It yields the protein CASSYGSLNTEAFF.

The CDR3 region has the DNA TGTGCCACCGCGGAGGGGGGGCGCACCGGGGAGCTGTTTTTT. It encodes CATAEGGRTGELFF. J is TRBJ2-2 and V is TRBV15, with D possibly TRBD2 on 7 matching bases. The ends were cut back, 8 bases at V and 4 bases at J, with 14 bases in the middle. From germline, CDR1 is LNHNV and CDR2 YYDKDF (reference sequence). The CDR3 has 14 residues.